Listed below are T cell receptor beta chains from one sample, sequenced in a study of response to subunit inactivated influenza vaccine. TCRdb re-called the RT-PCR reads with MiXCR, one entry per CDR3 protein. The table lists about 570,000 distinct CDR3 sequences, 10% to 12% of them singletons, with roughly 9.6% in the top ten. These sequences were also reported in another study, on T cells expressing NK-cell markers.

The sample in question was PBMCs from blood, obtained on the day of vaccination. The receptors come from a man between 50 and 59 years old who received an inactivated influenza vaccine. Both conserved end residues are part of each CDR3. D genes are given only for firm matches. Only some rows state a clone size, as once, few, many or a class for expanded clones.

>TRBV4-3|TRBJ2-3|TRBD2|few
CASSRQKTSGRADTQYF
TGCGCCAGCAGCCGACAGAAGACTAGCGGGAGAGCAGATACGCAGTATTTT
>TRBV7-2|TRBJ2-7|.|many
CASSSRGGFNYEQYF
TGTGCCAGCAGCTCAAGGGGCGGATTTAACTACGAGCAGTACTTC
>TRBV28|TRBJ2-7|TRBD2|many
CASSLLAGVGYEQYF
TGTGCCAGCAGTTTACTAGCGGGAGTAGGCTACGAGCAGTACTTC
>TRBV7-9|TRBJ1-2|.|.
CASSLRWDETNYGYTF
TGTGCCAGCAGCCTCCGCTGGGACGAAACTAACTATGGCTACACCTTC
>TRBV6-2/TRBV6-3|TRBJ2-3|TRBD2|.
CASNRLAGSDTQYF
TGTGCCAGCAACAGACTAGCTGGGTCAGATACGCAGTATTTT
>TRBV29-1|TRBJ2-7|.|.
CSALRDDRLGQYF
TGCAGCGCACTCCGGGACGACCGTTTGGGGCAGTACTTC
>TRBV24-1|TRBJ2-5|TRBD1|.
CATSSGTGGMETQYF
TGTGCCACCAGTTCCGGGACAGGGGGTATGGAGACCCAGTACTTC
>TRBV5-6|TRBJ2-1|TRBD2|many
CASSGLAGAYNEQFF
TGTGCCAGCAGCGGCCTAGCGGGAGCCTACAATGAGCAGTTCTTC
>TRBV10-3|TRBJ2-7|TRBD2|many
CAISEVSGKYEQYF
TGTGCCATCAGTGAAGTTAGCGGGAAATACGAGCAGTACTTC
>TRBV9|TRBJ2-1|TRBD2|.
CASSATSGRGVQFF
TGTGCCAGCAGCGCGACTAGCGGGAGAGGTGTTCAGTTCTTC
>TRBV6-1|TRBJ1-1|.|few
CASIAPGSNTEAFF
TGTGCCAGCATCGCGCCCGGGTCGAACACTGAAGCTTTCTTT
>TRBV20-1|TRBJ2-2|.|.
CSALERGNTGELFF
TGCAGTGCTTTGGAGAGGGGAAACACCGGGGAGCTGTTTTTT
>TRBV10-3|TRBJ1-3|TRBD1|few
CAISRDRGVQGNTIYF
TGTGCCATCAGCCGCGACAGGGGCGTTCAGGGAAACACCATATATTTT
>TRBV25-1|TRBJ1-1|.|few
CASSDSITAFF
TGTGCCAGCAGTGACAGTATCACGGCTTTCTTT
>TRBV5-1|TRBJ2-7|.|few
CASSLGGEQQYF
TGCGCCAGCAGCTTGGGAGGGGAGCAGCAGTACTTC
>TRBV7-2|TRBJ2-3|.|few
CASSYPDRAYTQYF
TGTGCCAGCAGCTACCCGGACAGAGCCTATACGCAGTATTTT
>TRBV5-1|TRBJ1-1|TRBD1|.
CASSKGQGPWNTEAFF
TGCGCCAGCAGCAAGGGACAGGGGCCGTGGAACACTGAAGCTTTCTTT
>TRBV15|TRBJ2-1|.|.
CATSTPMAVYNEQFF
TGTGCCACCAGCACCCCGATGGCAGTATACAATGAGCAGTTCTTC
>TRBV7-2|TRBJ1-2|TRBD1|many
CASSPRDRVHGYTF
TGTGCCAGCAGCCCGCGGGACAGGGTGCATGGCTACACCTTC
>TRBV7-9|TRBJ2-1|TRBD2|.
CASSSYSGSSYNEQFF
TGTGCCAGCAGCTCATATAGCGGGAGCTCCTACAATGAGCAGTTCTTC
>TRBV6-2/TRBV6-3|TRBJ2-7|TRBD1|many
CASSYRQGTTYEQYF
TGTGCCAGCAGTTACAGACAGGGGACCACCTACGAGCAGTACTTC
>TRBV12-3/TRBV12-4|TRBJ1-6|TRBD1|many
CASSRTGSYNSPLHF
TGTGCCAGCAGTAGGACAGGGTCTTATAATTCACCCCTCCACTTT
>TRBV5-1|TRBJ2-5|TRBD1|.
CASSLRGQGETQYF
TGCGCCAGCAGCTTGAGGGGACAGGGAGAGACCCAGTACTTC
>TRBV20-1|TRBJ1-1|.|few
CSAPKWGTEAFF
TGCAGTGCCCCGAAATGGGGCACTGAAGCTTTCTTT
>TRBV30|TRBJ1-2|.|.
CAWGGDPTDYGYTF
TGTGCCTGGGGCGGAGATCCGACGGATTATGGCTACACCTTC
>TRBV15|TRBJ2-6|.|few
CATSRDLVSGANVLTF
TGTGCCACCAGCAGAGATCTCGTTTCTGGGGCCAACGTCCTGACTTTC
>TRBV6-5|TRBJ1-6|TRBD1|few
CASSYSPTPGQGRSPLHF
TGTGCCAGCAGTTACTCACCCACTCCGGGACAGGGACGATCACCCCTCCACTTT
>TRBV12-3/TRBV12-4|TRBJ2-2|.|.
CASTTLGRTGELFF
TGTGCCAGCACCACCCTGGGGCGCACCGGGGAGCTGTTTTTT
>TRBV5-1|TRBJ2-4|TRBD1|.
CASSLEGTGSNIQYF
TGCGCCAGCAGCTTGGAAGGGACAGGGTCGAACATTCAGTACTTC
>TRBV5-1|TRBJ2-5|TRBD1|.
CASSSRETGETQYF
TGCGCCAGCAGCAGCAGGGAGACAGGGGAGACCCAGTACTTC
>TRBV29-1|TRBJ2-5|TRBD2|many
CSVAGGLKETQYF
TGCAGCGTAGCGGGAGGCTTAAAAGAGACCCAGTACTTC
>TRBV27|TRBJ2-2|.|.
CASSRAPILLGELFF
TGTGCCAGCAGCCGGGCTCCAATTCTCCTCGGGGAGCTGTTTTTT
>TRBV20-1|TRBJ2-3|TRBD1|.
CSTGGAGSDTQYF
TGCAGTACAGGGGGCGCAGGTTCAGATACGCAGTATTTT
>TRBV9|TRBJ2-3|TRBD2|many
CASSATSGYTDTQYF
TGTGCCAGCAGCGCGACTAGCGGATACACAGATACGCAGTATTTT
>TRBV6-1|TRBJ2-4|TRBD2|many
CASSLAGPPNIQYF
TGTGCCAGCAGCCTAGCGGGACCCCCAAACATTCAGTACTTC
>TRBV5-1|TRBJ1-1|.|few
CASSLGQGQAFF
TGCGCCAGCAGCTTGGGGCAGGGTCAAGCTTTCTTT
>TRBV14|TRBJ2-2|TRBD1|.
CASSQTTGDTGELFF
TGTGCCAGCAGCCAGACGACAGGGGATACCGGGGAGCTGTTTTTT
>TRBV2|TRBJ2-3|.|few
CASSVADKADTQYF
TGTGCCAGCAGTGTAGCGGACAAGGCAGATACGCAGTATTTT
>TRBV2|TRBJ2-2|.|few
CASSASANTGELFF
TGTGCCAGCAGTGCTAGCGCCAACACCGGGGAGCTGTTTTTT
>TRBV6-2/TRBV6-3|TRBJ2-1|.|few
CASSYNVGKPFF
TGTGCCAGCAGTTACAATGTCGGGAAACCGTTCTTC
>TRBV30|TRBJ1-5|.|.
CAWTLGGLFNQPQHF
TGTGCCTGGACCCTTGGAGGGCTTTTCAATCAGCCCCAGCATTTT
>TRBV9|TRBJ2-2|.|.
CASSAMSGSSGELFF
TGTGCCAGCAGCGCCATGTCGGGGTCTAGCGGGGAGCTGTTTTTT
>TRBV20-1|TRBJ1-5|.|.
CSARASENQPQHF
TGCAGTGCTAGGGCCTCTGAGAATCAGCCCCAGCATTTT
>TRBV27|TRBJ2-7|.|few
CASSLSQGQIPYEQYF
TGTGCCAGCAGTTTATCCCAGGGGCAGATCCCTTACGAGCAGTACTTC
>TRBV7-2|TRBJ1-4|.|many
CASSLELNEKLFF
TGTGCCAGCAGCTTAGAGCTGAACGAAAAACTGTTTTTT
>TRBV5-4|TRBJ2-6|.|.
CASSSLDREGVLTF
TGTGCCAGCAGCTCCCTGGACAGGGAGGGCGTCCTGACTTTC
>TRBV20-1|TRBJ2-3|TRBD2|.
CSARLDRRLAARDTQYF
TGCAGTGCTAGACTTGACAGAAGACTAGCGGCCCGAGATACGCAGTATTTT
>TRBV11-2|TRBJ1-1|TRBD1|many
CASSLEGRGHAFF
TGTGCCAGCAGCTTAGAAGGCAGGGGGCACGCTTTCTTT
>TRBV20-1|TRBJ2-2|.|.
CSARRGTGELFF
TGCAGTGCTAGAAGGGGGACCGGGGAGCTGTTTTTT
>TRBV6-2/TRBV6-3|TRBJ2-5|TRBD2|.
CASSYTNGGSKTQYF
TGTGCCAGCAGTTACACAAACGGGGGGAGCAAGACCCAGTACTTC
>TRBV29-1|TRBJ2-1|TRBD2|.
CSVEDMRTSGNNEQFF
TGCAGCGTTGAAGATATGAGGACTAGCGGGAACAATGAGCAGTTCTTC
>TRBV5-1|TRBJ1-1|.|few
CASSLGTREGDQNTEAFF
TGCGCCAGCAGCTTGGGGACCAGGGAAGGGGATCAGAACACTGAAGCTTTCTTT
>TRBV4-2|TRBJ1-4|.|few
CASSQDYAAGEKLFF
TGTGCCAGCAGCCAAGACTACGCTGCGGGCGAAAAACTGTTTTTT
>TRBV27|TRBJ1-6|.|few
CASSSIQGGNSPLHF
TGTGCCAGCAGTTCCATACAGGGAGGGAATTCACCCCTCCACTTT
>TRBV5-1|TRBJ1-3|TRBD1|.
CASSSQGAVTGNTIYF
TGCGCCAGCAGCTCACAGGGGGCAGTTACTGGAAACACCATATATTTT
>TRBV7-9|TRBJ2-1|.|few
CASSLARPYNEQFF
TGTGCCAGCAGCTTAGCGAGGCCTTACAATGAGCAGTTCTTC
>TRBV27|TRBJ2-3|TRBD2|few
CASSGSGRVGDTQYF
TGTGCCAGCAGTGGTAGCGGGAGGGTTGGAGATACGCAGTATTTT
>TRBV28|TRBJ1-4|.|.
CASTPTWGRADEKLFF
TGTGCCAGCACCCCCACTTGGGGCAGGGCAGATGAAAAACTGTTTTTT